This entry describes one T cell receptor beta chain. Its antigen is unknown. The template switching step added UMIs that contained a 6-nucleotide sample barcode. TCRdb re-called the 5' RACE reads and catalogs CDR3 proteins one per entry, DNA excluded. Listed are around 450,000 distinct CDR3 sequences; about 2.3% falls within the top ten. Someone took an approximately 2.3 ml blood sample from each of the donors. The sample belongs to a study of monozygotic twins with inflammatory bowel disease. CDR1 is DFQATT and CDR2 is SNEGSKA in the germline V gene (reference sequence). The CDR3 has 15 residues. General study points: Relative to healthy twins, IBD patients had fewer clonotypes in common with others, a gap that was especially apparent with disease activity. IBD-affected twins scored below their healthy co-twins in TCRbeta diversity (inverse Simpson).

The V call is TRBV20-1, the J call TRBJ1-2; TCRdb proposes TRBD1, but this gene call is untestable without DNA. This clonotype was obtained from a human donor with ulcerative colitis or Crohn's disease, or a healthy co-twin of an affected twin (not recorded which). The sequenced sample consisted of blood. CDR3 loop: CSARPRDRANYGYTF.